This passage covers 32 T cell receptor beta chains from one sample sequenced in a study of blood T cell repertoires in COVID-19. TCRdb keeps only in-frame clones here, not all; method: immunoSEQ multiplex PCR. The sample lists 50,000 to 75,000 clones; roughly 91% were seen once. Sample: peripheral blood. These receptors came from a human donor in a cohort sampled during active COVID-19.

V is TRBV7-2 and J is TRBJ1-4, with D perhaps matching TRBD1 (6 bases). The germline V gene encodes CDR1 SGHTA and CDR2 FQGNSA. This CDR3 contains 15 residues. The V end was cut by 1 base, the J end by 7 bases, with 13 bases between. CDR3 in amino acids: CASSLVAGAAEKLFF. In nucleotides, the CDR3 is TGTGCCAGCAGCTTAGTCGCGGGGGCTGCTGAAAAACTGTTTTTT.

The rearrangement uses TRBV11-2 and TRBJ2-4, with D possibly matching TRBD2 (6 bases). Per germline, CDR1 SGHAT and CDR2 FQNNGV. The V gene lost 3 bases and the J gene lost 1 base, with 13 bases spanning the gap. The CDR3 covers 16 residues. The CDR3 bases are TGTGCCAGCAGCTTTTTCGTGGCGGGGGCCAAAAACATTCAGTACTTC. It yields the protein CASSFFVAGAKNIQYF.

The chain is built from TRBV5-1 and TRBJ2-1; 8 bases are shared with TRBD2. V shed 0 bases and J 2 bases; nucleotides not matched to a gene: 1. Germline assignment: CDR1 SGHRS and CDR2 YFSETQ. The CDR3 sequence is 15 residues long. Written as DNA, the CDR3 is TGCGCCAGCAGCTTGGCTAGCGGGCCCTACAATGAGCAGTTCTTC. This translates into CASSLASGPYNEQFF.

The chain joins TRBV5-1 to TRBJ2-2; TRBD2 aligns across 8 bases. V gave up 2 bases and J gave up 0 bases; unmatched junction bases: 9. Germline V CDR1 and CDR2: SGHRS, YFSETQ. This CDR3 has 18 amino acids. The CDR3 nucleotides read TGCGCCAGCAGCTTCTTCATAGCGGGGTCCTCGAACACCGGGGAGCTGTTTTTT. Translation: CASSFFIAGSSNTGELFF.

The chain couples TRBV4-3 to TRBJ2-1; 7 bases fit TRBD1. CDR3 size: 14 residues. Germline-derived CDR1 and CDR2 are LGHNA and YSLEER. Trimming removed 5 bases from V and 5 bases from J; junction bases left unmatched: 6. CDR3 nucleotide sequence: TGCGCCAGCAGCTACGGGACAGTAGACAATGAGCAGTTCTTC. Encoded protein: CASSYGTVDNEQFF.

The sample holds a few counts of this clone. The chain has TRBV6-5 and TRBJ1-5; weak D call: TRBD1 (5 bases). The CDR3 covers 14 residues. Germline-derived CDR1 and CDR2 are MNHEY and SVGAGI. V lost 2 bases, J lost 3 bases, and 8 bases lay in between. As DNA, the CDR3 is TGTGCCAGCAGTTACGACAGTTTCAATCAGCCCCAGCATTTT. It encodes CASSYDSFNQPQHF.

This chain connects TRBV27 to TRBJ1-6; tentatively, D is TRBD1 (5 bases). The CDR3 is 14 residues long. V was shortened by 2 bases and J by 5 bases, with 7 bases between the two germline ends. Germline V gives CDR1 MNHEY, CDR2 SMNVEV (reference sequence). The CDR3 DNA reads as TGTGCCAGCAGTTTAGAAGGGGATAATTCACCCCTCCACTTT. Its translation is CASSLEGDNSPLHF.

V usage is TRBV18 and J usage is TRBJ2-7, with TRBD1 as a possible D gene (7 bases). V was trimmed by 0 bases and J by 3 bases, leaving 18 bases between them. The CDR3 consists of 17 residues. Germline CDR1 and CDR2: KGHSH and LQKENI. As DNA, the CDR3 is TGTGCCAGCTCACCACCTTCGACAGGGACTTGGATCTACGAGCAGTACTTC. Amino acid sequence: CASSPPSTGTWIYEQYF.

CDR3 sequence: CATARQLGEKLFF. The CDR3 DNA reads as TGTGCCACAGCCAGGCAATTGGGTGAAAAACTGTTTTTT. The chain employs TRBV12-3 or TRBV12-4 and TRBJ1-4; D is undetermined. V shed 10 bases and J shed 7 bases, with 16 bases lying between them. The CDR3 length is 13 residues.

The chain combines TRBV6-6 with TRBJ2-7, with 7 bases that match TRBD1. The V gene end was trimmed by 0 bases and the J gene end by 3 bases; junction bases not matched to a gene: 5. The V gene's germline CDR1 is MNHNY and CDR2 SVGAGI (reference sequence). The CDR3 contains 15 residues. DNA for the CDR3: TGTGCCAGCAGTTACTCCAGGGACAGATTCTACGAGCAGTACTTC. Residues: CASSYSRDRFYEQYF.

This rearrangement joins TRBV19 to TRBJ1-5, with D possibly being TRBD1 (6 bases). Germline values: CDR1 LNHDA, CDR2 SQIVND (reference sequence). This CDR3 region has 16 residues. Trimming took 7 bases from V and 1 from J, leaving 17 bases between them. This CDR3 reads CASIEQGSESNQPQHF. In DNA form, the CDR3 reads TGTGCCAGTATTGAACAGGGTAGCGAGAGCAATCAGCCCCAGCATTTT. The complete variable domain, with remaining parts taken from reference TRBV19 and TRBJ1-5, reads DGGITQSPKYLFRKEGQNVTLSCEQNLNHDAMYWYRQDPGQGLRLIYYSQIVNDFQKGDIAEGYSVSREKKESFPLTVTSAQKNPTAFYLCASIEQGSESNQPQHFGDGTRLSIL.

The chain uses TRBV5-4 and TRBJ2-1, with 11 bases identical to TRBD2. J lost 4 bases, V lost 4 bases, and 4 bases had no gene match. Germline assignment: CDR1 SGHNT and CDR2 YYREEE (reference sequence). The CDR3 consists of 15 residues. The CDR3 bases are TGTGCCAGCAGCCGAACTAGCGGGGGTTACAATGAGCAGTTCTTC. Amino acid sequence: CASSRTSGGYNEQFF.

CDR3 loop: CASSQDLGDRVHYGYTF. The CDR3 DNA sequence: TGCGCCAGCAGCCAAGATTTAGGGGACAGGGTTCACTATGGCTACACCTTC. The J gene is TRBJ1-2, the V gene TRBV4-3; TRBD1 aligns across 9 bases. In germline, CDR1 is LGHNA, CDR2 YSLEER. Trimming at V came to 0 bases and at J to 3 bases, leaving 8 bases not matched to a gene. The CDR3 length is 17 residues.

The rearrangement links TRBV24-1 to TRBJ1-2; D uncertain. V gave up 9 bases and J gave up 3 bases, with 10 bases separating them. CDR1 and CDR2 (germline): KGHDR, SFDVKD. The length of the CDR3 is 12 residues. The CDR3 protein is CATAESDYGYTF. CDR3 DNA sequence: TGTGCCACCGCCGAGTCGGACTATGGCTACACCTTC.

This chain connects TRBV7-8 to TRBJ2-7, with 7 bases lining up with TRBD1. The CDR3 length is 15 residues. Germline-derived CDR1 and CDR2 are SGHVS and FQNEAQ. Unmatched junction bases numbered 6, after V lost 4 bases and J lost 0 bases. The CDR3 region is CASSWADRASYEQYF. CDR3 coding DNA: TGTGCCAGCAGCTGGGCAGACAGGGCCTCCTACGAGCAGTACTTC.

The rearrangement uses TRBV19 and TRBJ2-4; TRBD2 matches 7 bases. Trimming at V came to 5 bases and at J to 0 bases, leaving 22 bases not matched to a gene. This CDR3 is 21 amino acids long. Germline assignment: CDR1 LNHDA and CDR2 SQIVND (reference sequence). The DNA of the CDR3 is TGTGCCAGTAGTTTCATTTTCGCGGGAGTACCGCGCCCTAAAGCCAAAAACATTCAGTACTTC. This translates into CASSFIFAGVPRPKAKNIQYF.

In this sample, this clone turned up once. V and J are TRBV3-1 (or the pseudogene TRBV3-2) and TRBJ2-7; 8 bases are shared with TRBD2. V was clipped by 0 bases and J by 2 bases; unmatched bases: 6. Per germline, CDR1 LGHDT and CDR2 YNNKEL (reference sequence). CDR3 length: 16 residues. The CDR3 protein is CASSQDSGSGAYEQYF. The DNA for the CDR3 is TGTGCCAGCAGCCAAGATTCCGGTAGCGGGGCCTACGAGCAGTACTTC.

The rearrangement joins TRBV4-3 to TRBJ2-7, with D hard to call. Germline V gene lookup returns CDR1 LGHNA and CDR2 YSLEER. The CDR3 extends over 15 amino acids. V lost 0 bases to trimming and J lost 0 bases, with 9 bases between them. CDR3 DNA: TGCGCCAGCAGCCAAGAAACAGCCAGCTCCTACGAGCAGTACTTC. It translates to CASSQETASSYEQYF.

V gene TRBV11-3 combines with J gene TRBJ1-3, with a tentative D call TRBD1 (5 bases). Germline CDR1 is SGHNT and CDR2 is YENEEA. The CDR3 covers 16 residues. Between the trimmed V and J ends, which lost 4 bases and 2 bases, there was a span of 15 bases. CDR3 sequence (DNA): TGTGCCAGCAGCTCGGAATCAGGGCTAACTGGAAACACCATATATTTT. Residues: CASSSESGLTGNTIYF.

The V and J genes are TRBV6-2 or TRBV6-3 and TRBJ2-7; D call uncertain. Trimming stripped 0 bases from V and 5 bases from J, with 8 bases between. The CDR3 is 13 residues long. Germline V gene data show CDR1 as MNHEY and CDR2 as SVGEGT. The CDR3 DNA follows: TGTGCCAGCAGTTACTCGAGTAGAGACGAGCAGTACTTC. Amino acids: CASSYSSRDEQYF.

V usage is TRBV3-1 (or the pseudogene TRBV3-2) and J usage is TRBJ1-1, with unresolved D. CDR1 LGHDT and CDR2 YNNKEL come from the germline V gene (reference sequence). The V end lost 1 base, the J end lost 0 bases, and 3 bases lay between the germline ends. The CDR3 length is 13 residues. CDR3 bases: TGTGCCAGCAGCCAAGTCATGAACACTGAAGCTTTCTTT. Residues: CASSQVMNTEAFF.

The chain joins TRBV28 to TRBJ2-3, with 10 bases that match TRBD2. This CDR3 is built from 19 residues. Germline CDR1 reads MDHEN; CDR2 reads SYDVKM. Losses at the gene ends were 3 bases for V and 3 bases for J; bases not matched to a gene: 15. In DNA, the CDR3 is TGTGCCAGCAGTTTTTGGAGCGGGAGGGCCGATAGTACGACAGATACGCAGTATTTT. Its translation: CASSFWSGRADSTTDTQYF.

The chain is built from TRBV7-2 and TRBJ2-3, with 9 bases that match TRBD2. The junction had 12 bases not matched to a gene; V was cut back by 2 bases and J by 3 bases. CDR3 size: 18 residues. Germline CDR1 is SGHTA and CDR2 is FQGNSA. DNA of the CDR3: TGTGCCAGCAGCTTACTGGTCGGCGGCGGGGGGGTAACAGATACGCAGTATTTT. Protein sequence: CASSLLVGGGGVTDTQYF. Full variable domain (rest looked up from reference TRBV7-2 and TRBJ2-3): GAGVSQSPSNKVTEKGKDVELRCDPISGHTALYWYRQSLGQGLEFLIYFQGNSAPDKSGLPSDRFSAERTGGSVSTLTIQRTQQEDSAVYLCASSLLVGGGGVTDTQYFGPGTRLTVL.

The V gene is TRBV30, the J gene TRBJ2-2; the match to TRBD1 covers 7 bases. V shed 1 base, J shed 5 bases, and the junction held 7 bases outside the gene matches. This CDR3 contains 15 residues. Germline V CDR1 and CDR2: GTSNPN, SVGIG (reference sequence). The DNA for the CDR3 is TGTGCCTGGAGTGCAACGAACAGGGGAACCGGGGAGCTGTTTTTT. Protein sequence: CAWSATNRGTGELFF.

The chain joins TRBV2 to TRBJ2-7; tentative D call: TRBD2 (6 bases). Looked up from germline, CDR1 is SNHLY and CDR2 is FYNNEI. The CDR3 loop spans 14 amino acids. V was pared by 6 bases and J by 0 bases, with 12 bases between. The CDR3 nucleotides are TGTGCCAGCAGCCCGGGACTCAGCTCCTACGAGCAGTACTTC. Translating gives CASSPGLSSYEQYF.

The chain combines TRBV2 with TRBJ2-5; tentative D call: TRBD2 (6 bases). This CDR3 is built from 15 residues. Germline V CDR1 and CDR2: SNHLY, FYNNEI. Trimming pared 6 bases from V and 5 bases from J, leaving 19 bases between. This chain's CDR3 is CASSLTNLATETQYF. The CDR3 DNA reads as TGTGCCAGCAGCCTCACAAACCTAGCGACTGAGACCCAGTACTTC.

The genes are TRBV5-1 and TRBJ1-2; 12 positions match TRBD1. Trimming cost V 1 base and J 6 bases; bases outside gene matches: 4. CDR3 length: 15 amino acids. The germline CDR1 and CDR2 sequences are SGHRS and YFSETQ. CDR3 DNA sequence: TGCGCCAGCAGCTTGTCGGGACAGGGGGCAGATGGCTACACCTTC. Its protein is CASSLSGQGADGYTF.

The CDR3 DNA follows: TGTGCCAGCAGCCCGGATTACACTAAACCGAACACTGAAGCTTTCTTT. As protein: CASSPDYTKPNTEAFF. The chain carries TRBV13 and TRBJ1-1; D remains unclear. Germline CDR1 and CDR2: PRHDT and FYEKMQ (reference sequence). The V end lost 5 bases, the J end lost 1 base, and 17 bases lay between the germline ends. The CDR3 extends over 16 amino acids.

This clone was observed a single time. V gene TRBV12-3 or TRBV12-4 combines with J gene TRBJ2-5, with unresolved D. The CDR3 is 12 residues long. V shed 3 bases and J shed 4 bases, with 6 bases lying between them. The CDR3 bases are TGTGCCAGCAGTTTTCAGGTAGAGACCCAGTACTTC. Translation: CASSFQVETQYF.

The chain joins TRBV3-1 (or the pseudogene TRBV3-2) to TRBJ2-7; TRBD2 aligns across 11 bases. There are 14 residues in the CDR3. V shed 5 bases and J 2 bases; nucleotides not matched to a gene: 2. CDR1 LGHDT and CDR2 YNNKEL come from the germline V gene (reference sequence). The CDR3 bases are TGTGCCAGCAGCGCTAGCGGGGGGCCCTACGAGCAGTACTTC. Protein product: CASSASGGPYEQYF.

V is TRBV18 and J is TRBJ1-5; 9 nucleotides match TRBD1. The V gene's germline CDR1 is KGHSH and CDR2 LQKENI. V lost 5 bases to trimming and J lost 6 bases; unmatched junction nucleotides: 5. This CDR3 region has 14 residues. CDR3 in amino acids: CASSSDRGTQPQHF. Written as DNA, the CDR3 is TGTGCCAGCTCATCGGACAGGGGAACTCAGCCCCAGCATTTT.

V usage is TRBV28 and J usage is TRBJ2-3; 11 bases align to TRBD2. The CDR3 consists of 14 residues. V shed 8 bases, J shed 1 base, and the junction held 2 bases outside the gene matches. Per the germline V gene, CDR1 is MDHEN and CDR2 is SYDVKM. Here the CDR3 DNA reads TGTGCCAGCGCGGGACTAGCGGGCACAGATACGCAGTATTTT. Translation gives CASAGLAGTDTQYF.